The 14 T cell receptor beta chains presented below share a single source sample, sequenced in a study of T-cell memory formation after mild COVID-19. From the 5' RACE reads, TCRdb called clonotypes with MiXCR, one entry per CDR3 protein. The sample holds around 420,000 distinct CDR3 sequences, 20% to 30% seen once. The sequenced sample consisted of PBMCs or a T cell subset sorted from them (not recorded which). These receptors were taken from an adult woman who had mild COVID-19 (a few samples of this study predate the infection). Cell type and time point are not known.

The chain uses TRBV11-2 and TRBJ2-3; TRBD2 aligns across 12 bases. This CDR3 comprises 18 residues. From germline, CDR1 is SGHAT and CDR2 FQNNGV. With V trimmed by 2 bases and J by 2 bases, 8 bases remained unmatched. In nucleotides, the CDR3 is TGTGCCAGCAGCTTACCCCTCACTAGCGGGAGGCCCACAGATACGCAGTATTTT. Translated, it gives CASSLPLTSGRPTDTQYF.

J is TRBJ1-1 and V is TRBV6-5, with a tentative D call TRBD1 (5 bases). Deletions cut 6 bases from V and 4 bases from J, with 12 bases between. Germline V gene data show CDR1 as MNHEY and CDR2 as SVGAGI. This CDR3 has 13 amino acids. CDR3 amino acids: CASRTDGGTEAFF. The CDR3 DNA reads TGTGCCAGCAGAACAGACGGGGGCACTGAAGCTTTCTTT.

This clonotype appeared a few times. The rearrangement uses TRBV4-1 and TRBJ2-1; D remains ambiguous. V was clipped by 0 bases and J by 7 bases, with 13 bases between them. Germline V gives CDR1 MGHRA, CDR2 YSYEKL. This CDR3 has 15 amino acids. The CDR3 is CASSQDYSPNNEQFF. Written as DNA, the CDR3 is TGCGCCAGCAGCCAAGACTACTCCCCCAATAATGAGCAGTTCTTC.

The rearrangement uses TRBV6-5 and TRBJ1-2; D perhaps matches TRBD1 (5 bases). CDR1 is MNHEY and CDR2 is SVGAGI in the germline V gene. The V and J ends lost 4 bases and 8 bases respectively, with 20 bases between them. The CDR3 has 15 amino acids. CDR3 region: CASSSRSQGLSGYTF. CDR3 nucleotides: TGTGCCAGCAGTTCCCGTTCGCAGGGCCTCAGCGGCTACACCTTC.

This clonotype was counted only a few times. The rearrangement joins TRBV24-1 to TRBJ2-1; D call uncertain. CDR1 is KGHDR, CDR2 SFDVKD, per germline. Trimming removed 0 bases from V and 6 bases from J, with 5 bases in between. The CDR3 is 13 amino acids. CDR3 nucleotide sequence: TGTGCCACCAGTGATTTGTCTCTCAATGAGCAGTTCTTC. It encodes CATSDLSLNEQFF.

The chain carries TRBV18 and TRBJ2-7, with TRBD1 matching over 9 bases. CDR3 length: 14 amino acids. Germline V gives CDR1 KGHSH, CDR2 LQKENI. J gave up 7 bases and V 1 base, and 5 bases lay outside the gene matches. This chain's CDR3 is CASSPREQGAEQYF. CDR3 DNA: TGTGCCAGCTCACCACGTGAACAGGGGGCTGAGCAGTACTTC.

The rearrangement uses TRBV18 and TRBJ2-1; 7 nucleotides match TRBD2. V shed 6 bases, J shed 5 bases, and the junction held 7 bases outside the gene matches. CDR1 and CDR2 (germline): KGHSH, LQKENI. The CDR3 contains 14 residues. CDR3 coding DNA: TGTGCCAGCTCTTGGAGGCGGGAGAACAATGAGCAGTTCTTC. Its translation: CASSWRRENNEQFF.

The sample holds a few counts of this clonotype. V is TRBV12-3 or TRBV12-4 and J is TRBJ1-1; D ambiguous. Trimming stripped 2 bases from V and 0 bases from J, with 7 bases between. The CDR3 has 14 amino acids. The chain's CDR3 is CASSLRALNTEAFF. Here the CDR3 DNA reads TGTGCCAGCAGTTTAAGGGCACTGAACACTGAAGCTTTCTTT.

The V call is TRBV11-2, the J call TRBJ2-2; 12 nucleotides agree with TRBD2. This CDR3 spans 16 amino acids. The germline CDR1 and CDR2 sequences are SGHAT and FQNNGV. Germline trimming cut 1 base from V and 6 bases from J; bases unmatched to any gene: 3. Here the CDR3 reads CASSLATSGRAGELFF. Written as DNA, the CDR3 is TGTGCCAGCAGCTTAGCGACTAGCGGGAGAGCCGGGGAGCTGTTTTTT.

This clonotype was picked up one time. V usage is TRBV7-6 and J usage is TRBJ2-1, with D tentatively TRBD2 (6 bases). The germline V gene encodes CDR1 SGHVS and CDR2 FNYEAQ. V was pared by 1 base and J by 4 bases, with 14 bases between. The CDR3 is 16 residues long. This chain's CDR3 is CASSLGASVNYNEQFF. The CDR3 nucleotides read TGTGCCAGCAGCTTAGGGGCTAGCGTAAATTACAATGAGCAGTTCTTC.

In its sample, this clonotype was seen a few times. The rearrangement joins TRBV6-5 to TRBJ2-5; TRBD2 matches at 8 bases. This CDR3 region has 15 residues. The junction had 11 bases not matched to a gene; V was cut back by 6 bases and J by 5 bases. CDR1 and CDR2 from the germline V gene are MNHEY and SVGAGI. The CDR3 loop reads CASSSPSGQGETQYF. As DNA, the CDR3 is TGTGCCAGCAGCTCGCCTAGCGGGCAAGGGGAGACCCAGTACTTC.

This clonotype was counted between two and nine times. The gene calls are TRBV18 and TRBJ1-1; 7 bases match TRBD1. Trimming cost V 3 bases and J 6 bases; bases outside gene matches: 22. The germline gives CDR1 KGHSH, CDR2 LQKENI. The CDR3 is 19 residues long. Here the CDR3 DNA reads TGTGCCAGCTCACCGGCCGCCCTCAGCTCCAAAGGGGACAGCGCTGAAGCTTTCTTT. This gives the protein CASSPAALSSKGDSAEAFF.

Here the CDR3 reads CASSPSGQGGNQPQHF. DNA for the CDR3: TGTGCCAGCAGCCCCTCGGGACAGGGTGGGAATCAGCCCCAGCATTTT. The chain is built from TRBV7-9 and TRBJ1-5, with TRBD1 identical over 9 bases. CDR3 size: 16 residues. V lost 5 bases, J lost 4 bases, and 9 bases stayed unmatched. Per germline, CDR1 SEHNR and CDR2 FQNEAQ (reference sequence).

The CDR3 nucleotides read TGCAGTGCTAGTGGGGGGAACTATGGCTACACCTTC. Its protein is CSASGGNYGYTF. The V call is TRBV20-1, the J call TRBJ1-2; D is perhaps TRBD1 (5 bases). The V gene lost 3 bases and the J gene lost 2 bases, with 7 bases spanning the gap. Per germline, CDR1 DFQATT and CDR2 SNEGSKA (reference sequence). This CDR3 contains 12 residues.